These 8 T cell receptor beta chains originate from one sample sequenced in a study of regulatory T cells in long-lasting Graves disease. Time point described: persistent/refractory GD, antithyroid drugs over 5 years with positive TRAb. From PBMCs, RNA was extracted and then used to make the TCR library. Assembly of TCR beta libraries relied on iRepertoire HTBI primers together with Arm-PCR of CDR3 regions. Each CDR3 protein is one row after TCRdb ran MiXCR on the multiplex PCR reads. The sample has about 470,000 distinct CDR3 sequences; about 22% are singletons. Sequenced here: peripheral blood mononuclear cells (PBMCs), sampled when the disease was refractory, from a patient treated with antithyroid drugs. The receptor set was obtained from a female donor with Graves disease.

This chain links TRBV19 with TRBJ1-5; 10 bases match TRBD1. Trimming took 7 bases from V and 0 from J; bases not matched to a gene: 12. From germline, CDR1 is LNHDA and CDR2 SQIVND (reference sequence). There are 18 residues in the CDR3. This chain's CDR3 is CASTLGQGRSYSNQPQHF. CDR3 in DNA: TGTGCCAGTACCCTGGGACAGGGGCGGTCTTATAGCAATCAGCCCCAGCATTTT.

This clonotype was picked up many times. V and J are TRBV28 and TRBJ2-7; 9 nucleotides line up with TRBD1. V was pared by 6 bases and J by 1 base, with 4 bases of the junction left unmatched. The germline CDR1 and CDR2 sequences are MDHEN and SYDVKM. The CDR3 consists of 14 residues. The CDR3 bases are TGTGCCAGCAGGGCCGGGACAGGGTCCTACGAGCAGTACTTC. It encodes CASRAGTGSYEQYF.

The chain is built from TRBV6-4 and TRBJ1-5, with TRBD1 as a possible D gene (5 bases). The CDR3 has 15 amino acids. The germline V gene encodes CDR1 MRHNA and CDR2 SNTAGT. The ends were cut back, 5 bases at V and 2 bases at J, with 13 bases in the middle. This CDR3 reads CASSYLGVGNQPQHF. The CDR3 DNA is TGTGCCAGCAGTTACTTGGGGGTTGGCAATCAGCCCCAGCATTTT.

In the case of this clonotype: This may be a read error: a much more frequent sequence differs by one nucleotide. The J gene is TRBJ2-5, the V gene TRBV27, with 7 positions matching TRBD2. The CDR3 loop spans 15 amino acids. CDR1 and CDR2 from the germline V gene are MNHEY and SMNVEV (reference sequence). The CDR3 DNA is TGTGCCAGCAGTTTACTAGGGACTAATCGAGAGGCCCAGTACTTC. Amino acids: CASSLLGTNREAQYF.

In its sample, this clonotype was seen many times. The rearrangement links TRBV20-1 to TRBJ1-2; D remains unclear. Trimming cost V 7 bases and J 2 bases, with 17 bases left between them. This CDR3 comprises 14 residues. Germline assignment: CDR1 DFQATT and CDR2 SNEGSKA (reference sequence). The CDR3 bases are TGCAGTGGGGCACGACCTCAGCACAACTATGGCTACACCTTC. Translation gives CSGARPQHNYGYTF.

This clonotype occurred many times. The CDR3 sequence: CASSLRRGEAFF. DNA of the CDR3: TGTGCCAGCAGCCTTAGGCGTGGTGAAGCTTTCTTT. The chain has TRBV11-3 and TRBJ1-1; D ambiguous. The CDR3 is 12 residues long. Trimming took 5 bases from V and 7 from J, leaving 11 bases between them. Germline V gene sequence: CDR1 SGHNT, CDR2 YENEEA.

The sample holds many counts of this clonotype. V is TRBV7-2 and J is TRBJ1-6, with unresolved D. The CDR3 has 15 residues. In germline, CDR1 is SGHTA, CDR2 FQGNSA. The V gene lost 1 base and the J gene lost 4 bases, with 8 bases spanning the gap. The CDR3 protein is CASSLERSYNSPLHF. For the CDR3, the DNA is TGTGCCAGCAGCTTAGAACGGAGTTATAATTCACCCCTCCACTTT.

This clonotype was detected only a few times. The chain carries TRBV7-9 and TRBJ2-5; D remains unclear. The germline CDR1 and CDR2 sequences are SEHNR and FQNEAQ (reference sequence). The CDR3 is made up of 17 amino acids. Trimming stripped 4 bases from V and 4 bases from J, with 22 bases between. CDR3 sequence (DNA): TGTGCCAGCAGCTCACGGTCCGGGCCCTGGTCGGGAGAGACCCAGTACTTC. The encoded protein is CASSSRSGPWSGETQYF.